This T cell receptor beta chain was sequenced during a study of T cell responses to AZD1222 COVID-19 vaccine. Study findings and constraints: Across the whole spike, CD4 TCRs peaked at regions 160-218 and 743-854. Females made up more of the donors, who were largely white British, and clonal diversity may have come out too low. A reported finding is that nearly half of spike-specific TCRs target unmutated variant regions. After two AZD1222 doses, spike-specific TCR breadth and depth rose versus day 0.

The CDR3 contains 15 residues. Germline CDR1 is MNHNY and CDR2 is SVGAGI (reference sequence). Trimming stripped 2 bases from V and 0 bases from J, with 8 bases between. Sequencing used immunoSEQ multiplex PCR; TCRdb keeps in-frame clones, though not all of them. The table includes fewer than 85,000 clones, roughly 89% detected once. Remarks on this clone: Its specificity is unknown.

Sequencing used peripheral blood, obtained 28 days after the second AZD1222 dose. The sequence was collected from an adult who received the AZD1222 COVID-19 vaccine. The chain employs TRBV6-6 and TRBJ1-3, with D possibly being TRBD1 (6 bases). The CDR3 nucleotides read TGTGCCAGCAGTTACACAGGGAACTCTGGAAACACCATATATTTT. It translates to CASSYTGNSGNTIYF.